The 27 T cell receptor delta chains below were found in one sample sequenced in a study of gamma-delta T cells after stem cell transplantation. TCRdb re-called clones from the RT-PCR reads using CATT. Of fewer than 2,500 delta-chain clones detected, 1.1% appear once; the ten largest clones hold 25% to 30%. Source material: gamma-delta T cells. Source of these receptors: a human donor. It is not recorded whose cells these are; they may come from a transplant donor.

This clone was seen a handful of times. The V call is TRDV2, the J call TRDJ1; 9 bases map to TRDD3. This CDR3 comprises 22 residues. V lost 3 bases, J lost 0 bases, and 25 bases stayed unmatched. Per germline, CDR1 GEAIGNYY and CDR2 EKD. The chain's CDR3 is CACDPVRVGSTGGHKYTDKLIF. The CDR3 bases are TGTGCCTGTGACCCGGTTCGTGTTGGCAGTACTGGGGGACATAAGTACACCGATAAACTCATCTTT.

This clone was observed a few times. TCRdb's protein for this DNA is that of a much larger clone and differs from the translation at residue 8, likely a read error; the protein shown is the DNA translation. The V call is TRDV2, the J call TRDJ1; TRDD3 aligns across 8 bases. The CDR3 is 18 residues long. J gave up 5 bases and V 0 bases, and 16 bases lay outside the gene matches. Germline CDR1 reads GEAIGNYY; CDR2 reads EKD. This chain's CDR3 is CACDTVGRGYSDPDKLIF. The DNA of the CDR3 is TGTGCCTGTGACACCGTTGGTCGGGGATACTCAGACCCAGATAAACTCATCTTT.

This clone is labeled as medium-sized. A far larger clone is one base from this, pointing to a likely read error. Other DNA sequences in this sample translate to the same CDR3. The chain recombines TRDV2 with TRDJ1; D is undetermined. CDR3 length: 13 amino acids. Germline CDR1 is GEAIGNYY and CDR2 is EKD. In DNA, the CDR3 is TGTGCCTGCGACACCGAGCTCACCGATAAACTCATCTTT. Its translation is CACDTELTDKLIF.

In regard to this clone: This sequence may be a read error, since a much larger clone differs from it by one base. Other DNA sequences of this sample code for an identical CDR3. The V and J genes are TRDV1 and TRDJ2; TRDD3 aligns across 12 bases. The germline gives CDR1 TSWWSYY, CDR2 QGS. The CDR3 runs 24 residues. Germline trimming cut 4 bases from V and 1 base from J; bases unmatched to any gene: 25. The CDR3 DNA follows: TGTGCTCTTGGGGTGGGTACTGGGGGATACTCCCCTACCCTATTTCGCTATTTGACAGCACAACTCTTCTTT. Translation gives CALGVGTGGYSPTLFRYLTAQLFF.

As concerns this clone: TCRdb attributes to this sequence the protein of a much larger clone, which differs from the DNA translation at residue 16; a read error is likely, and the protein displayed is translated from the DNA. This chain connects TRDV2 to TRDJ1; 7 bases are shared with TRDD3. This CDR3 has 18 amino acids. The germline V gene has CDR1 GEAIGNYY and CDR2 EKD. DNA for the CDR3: TGTGCCTGTGACACCGTGGGAACTGGGGTACACCCCACCGATAAACCCATCTTT. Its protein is CACDTVGTGVHPTDKPIF.

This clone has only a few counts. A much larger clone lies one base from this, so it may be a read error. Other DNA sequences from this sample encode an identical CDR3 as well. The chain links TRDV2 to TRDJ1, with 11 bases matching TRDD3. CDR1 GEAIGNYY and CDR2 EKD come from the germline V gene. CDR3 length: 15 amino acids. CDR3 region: CACDGVGDTADKLIF. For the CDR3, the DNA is TGCGCCTGTGACGGAGTGGGGGATACGGCCGATAAACTCATCTTT.

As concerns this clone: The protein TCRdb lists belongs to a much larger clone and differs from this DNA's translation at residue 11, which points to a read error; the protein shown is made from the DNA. Here the CDR3 DNA reads TGTGCCTGTGACACGGTCGCGGCCGGGCGGAGGAGGAAGACCGATAAACTCATCTTT. This encodes CACDTVAAGRRRKTDKLIF. This chain links TRDV2 with TRDJ1; unclear D gene. CDR3 length equals 19 residues. Trimming removed 1 base at V and 2 bases at J, with 25 bases between. Germline assignment: CDR1 GEAIGNYY and CDR2 EKD.

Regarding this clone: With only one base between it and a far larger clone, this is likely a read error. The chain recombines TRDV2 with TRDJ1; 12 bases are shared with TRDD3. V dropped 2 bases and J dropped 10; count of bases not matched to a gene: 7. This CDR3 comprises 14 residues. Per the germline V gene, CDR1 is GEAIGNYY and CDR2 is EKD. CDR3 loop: CACDILGDTGTLIF. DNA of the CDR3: TGTGCCTGTGACATCCTGGGGGATACGGGTACACTCATCTTT.

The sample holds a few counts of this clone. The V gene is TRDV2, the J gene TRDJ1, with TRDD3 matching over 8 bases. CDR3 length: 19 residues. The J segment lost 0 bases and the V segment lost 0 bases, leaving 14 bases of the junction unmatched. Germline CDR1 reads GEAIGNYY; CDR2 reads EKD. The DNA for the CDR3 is TGTGCCTGTGACACCCTGAATGTACTGGGGGTCCCGTACACCGATAAACTCATCTTT. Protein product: CACDTLNVLGVPYTDKLIF.

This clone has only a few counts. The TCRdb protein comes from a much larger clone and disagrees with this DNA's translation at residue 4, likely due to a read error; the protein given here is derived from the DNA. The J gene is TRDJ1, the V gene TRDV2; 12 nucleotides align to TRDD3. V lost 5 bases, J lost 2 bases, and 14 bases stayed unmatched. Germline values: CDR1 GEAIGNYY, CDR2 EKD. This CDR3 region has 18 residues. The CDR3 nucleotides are TGTGCCTGTGGCCCTATACTGGGGGATACCCATAAGACCGATAAACTCATCTTT. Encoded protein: CACGPILGDTHKTDKLIF.

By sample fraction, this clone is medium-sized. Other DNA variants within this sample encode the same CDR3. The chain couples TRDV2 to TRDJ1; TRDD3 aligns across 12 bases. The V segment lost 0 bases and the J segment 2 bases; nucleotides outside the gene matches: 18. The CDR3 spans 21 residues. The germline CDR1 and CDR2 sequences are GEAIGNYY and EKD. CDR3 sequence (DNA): TGTGCCTGTGACACCGTGTCCGCCCGGTCTGGGGGATACGCTTCTACCGATAAACTCATCTTT. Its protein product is CACDTVSARSGGYASTDKLIF.

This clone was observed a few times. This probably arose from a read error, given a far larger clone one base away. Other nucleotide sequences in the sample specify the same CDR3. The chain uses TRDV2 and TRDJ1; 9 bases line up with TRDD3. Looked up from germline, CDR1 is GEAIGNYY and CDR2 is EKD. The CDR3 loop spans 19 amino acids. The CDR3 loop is CACDTMSTGGHKYTDKLIF. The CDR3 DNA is TGCGCCTGTGACACCATGAGTACTGGGGGACATAAGTACACCGATAAACTCATCTTT.

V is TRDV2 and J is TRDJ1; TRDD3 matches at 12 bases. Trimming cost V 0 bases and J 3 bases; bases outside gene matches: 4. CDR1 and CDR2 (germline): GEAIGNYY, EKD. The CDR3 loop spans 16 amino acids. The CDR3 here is CACDTVLGDTPDKLIF. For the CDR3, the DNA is TGTGCCTGTGACACCGTACTGGGGGATACCCCCGATAAACTCATCTTT.

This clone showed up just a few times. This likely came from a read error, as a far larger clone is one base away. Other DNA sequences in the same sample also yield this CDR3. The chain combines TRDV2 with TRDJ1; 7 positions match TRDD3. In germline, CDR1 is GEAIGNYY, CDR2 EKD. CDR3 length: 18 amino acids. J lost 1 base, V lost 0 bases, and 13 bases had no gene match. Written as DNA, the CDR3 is TGTGCCTGTGACACCGTGGGGACTGGGGTACACCCCACCGATAAACTCATCTTT. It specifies CACDTVGTGVHPTDKLIF.

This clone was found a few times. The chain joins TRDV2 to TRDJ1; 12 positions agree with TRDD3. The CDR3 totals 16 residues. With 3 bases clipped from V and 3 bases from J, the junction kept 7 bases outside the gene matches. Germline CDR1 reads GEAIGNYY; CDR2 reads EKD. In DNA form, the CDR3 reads TGTGCCTGTGACGTTATACTGGGGGATACCCCCGATAAACTCATCTTT. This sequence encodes CACDVILGDTPDKLIF.

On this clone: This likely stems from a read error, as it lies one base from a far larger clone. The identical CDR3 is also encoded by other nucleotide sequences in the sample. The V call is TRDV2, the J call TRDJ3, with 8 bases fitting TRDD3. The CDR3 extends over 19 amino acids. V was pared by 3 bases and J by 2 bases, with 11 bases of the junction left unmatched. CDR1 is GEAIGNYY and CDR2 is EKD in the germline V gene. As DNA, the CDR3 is TGTGCCTGTGACGAGACTGGGGGCTCCAAGACCTGGGACACCCGACAGATGTTTTTC. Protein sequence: CACDETGGSKTWDTRQMFF.

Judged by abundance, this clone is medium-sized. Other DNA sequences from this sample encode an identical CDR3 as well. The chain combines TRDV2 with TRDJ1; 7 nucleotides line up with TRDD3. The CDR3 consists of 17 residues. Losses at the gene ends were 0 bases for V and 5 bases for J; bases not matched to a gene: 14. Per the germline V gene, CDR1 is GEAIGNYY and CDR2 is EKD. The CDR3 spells CACDTVSPGGPTDKLIF. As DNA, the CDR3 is TGTGCCTGTGACACCGTAAGTCCTGGGGGGCCAACTGATAAACTCATCTTT.

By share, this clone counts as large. In DNA form, the CDR3 reads TGTGCCTGTGACCCCGTTGGTGTACTGGGGGGTCCGGAGGGCACCGATAAACTCATCTTT. As protein: CACDPVGVLGGPEGTDKLIF. The chain combines TRDV2 with TRDJ1, with 8 nucleotides matching TRDD3. CDR1 GEAIGNYY and CDR2 EKD come from the germline V gene. The V segment lost 3 bases and the J segment 1 base; nucleotides outside the gene matches: 21. The CDR3 is 20 amino acids.

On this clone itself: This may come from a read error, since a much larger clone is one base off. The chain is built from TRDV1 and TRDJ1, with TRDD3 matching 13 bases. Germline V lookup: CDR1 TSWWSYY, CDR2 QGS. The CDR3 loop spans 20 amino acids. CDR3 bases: TGTGCTCTTGGGGAAAGGCCCTTAGACTGGGGGATACGTTACACCGATAAACCCATCTTT. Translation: CALGERPLDWGIRYTDKPIF.

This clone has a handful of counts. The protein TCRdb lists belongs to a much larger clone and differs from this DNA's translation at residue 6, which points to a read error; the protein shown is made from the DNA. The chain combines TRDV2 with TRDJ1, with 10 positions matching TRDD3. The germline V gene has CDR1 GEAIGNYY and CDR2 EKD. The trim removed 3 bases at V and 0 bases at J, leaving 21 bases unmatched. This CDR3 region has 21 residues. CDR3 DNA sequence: TGTGCCTGTGACCCTCAGGGGGATACGCGTGGGAAAGGGATTTACACCGATAAACTCATCTTT. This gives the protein CACDPQGDTRGKGIYTDKLIF.

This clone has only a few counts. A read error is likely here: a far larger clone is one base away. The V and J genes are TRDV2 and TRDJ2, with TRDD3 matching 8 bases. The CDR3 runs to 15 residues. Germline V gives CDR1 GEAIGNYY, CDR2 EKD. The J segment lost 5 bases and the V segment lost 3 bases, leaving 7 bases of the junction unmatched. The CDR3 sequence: CACDAVGDVTAQLFF. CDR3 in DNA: TGTGCCTGTGACGCCGTGGGGGATGTAACAGCACAACTCTTCTTT.

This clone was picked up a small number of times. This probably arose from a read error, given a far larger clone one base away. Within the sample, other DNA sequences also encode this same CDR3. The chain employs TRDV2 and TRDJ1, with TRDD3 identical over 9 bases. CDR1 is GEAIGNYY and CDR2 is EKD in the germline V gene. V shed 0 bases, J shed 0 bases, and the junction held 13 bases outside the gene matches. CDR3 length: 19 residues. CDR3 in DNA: TGTGCCTGTGACACCATGAGTCTCGGGGATACGGAGTACACCGATAAACTCATCTTT. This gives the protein CACDTMSLGDTEYTDKLIF.

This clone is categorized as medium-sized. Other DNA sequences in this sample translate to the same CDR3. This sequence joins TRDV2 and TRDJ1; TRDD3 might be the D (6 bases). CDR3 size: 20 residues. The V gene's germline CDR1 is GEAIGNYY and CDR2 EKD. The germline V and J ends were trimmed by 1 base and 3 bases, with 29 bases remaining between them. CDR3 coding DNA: TGTGCCTGTGACACAAGGACTGGGACTTGGGTTCCCAAAAGAGCCGATAAACTCATCTTT. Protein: CACDTRTGTWVPKRADKLIF.

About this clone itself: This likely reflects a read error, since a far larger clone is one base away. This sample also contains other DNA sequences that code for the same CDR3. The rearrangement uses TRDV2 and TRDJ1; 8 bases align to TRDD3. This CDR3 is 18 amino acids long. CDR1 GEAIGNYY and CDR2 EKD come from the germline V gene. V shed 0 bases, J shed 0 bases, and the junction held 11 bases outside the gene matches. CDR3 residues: CACDTVLGDGRYTDKLIF. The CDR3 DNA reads TGTGCCTGTGACACCGTGCTGGGGGACGGAAGGTACACCGATAAACTCATCTTT.

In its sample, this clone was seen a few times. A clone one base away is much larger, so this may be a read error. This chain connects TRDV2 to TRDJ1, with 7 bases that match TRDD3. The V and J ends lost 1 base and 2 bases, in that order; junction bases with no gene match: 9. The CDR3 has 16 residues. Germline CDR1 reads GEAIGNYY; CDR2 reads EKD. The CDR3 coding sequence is TGTGCCTGTGACACGGTCCAACAGGGGGATACCGATAAACTCATCTTT. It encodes CACDTVQQGDTDKLIF.

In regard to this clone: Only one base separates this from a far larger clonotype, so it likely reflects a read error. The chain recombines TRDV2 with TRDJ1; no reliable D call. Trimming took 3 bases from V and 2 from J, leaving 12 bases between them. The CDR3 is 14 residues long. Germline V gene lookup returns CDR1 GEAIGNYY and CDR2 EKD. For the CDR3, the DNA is TGTGCCTGTGACCACCTGAGGGAGACCGATAAACTCATCTTT. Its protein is CACDHLRETDKLIF.

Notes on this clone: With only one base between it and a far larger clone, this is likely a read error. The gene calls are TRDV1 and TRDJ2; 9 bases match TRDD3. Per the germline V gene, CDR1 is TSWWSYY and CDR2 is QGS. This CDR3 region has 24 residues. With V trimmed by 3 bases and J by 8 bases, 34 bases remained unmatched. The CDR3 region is CALGDPCLRTAAWGICPGRAQLFF. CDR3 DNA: TGTGCTCTTGGGGACCCCTGCCTTCGGACGGCGGCCTGGGGGATTTGCCCGGGACGCGCACAACTCTTCTTT.